Listed below are T cell receptor beta chains from one sample, sequenced in a study of shared clonotypes between healthy human individuals. Here immunoSEQ multiplex PCR was the method, and the copy in TCRdb shows in-frame clones only, minus some. Among over a million clones listed, 78% were seen once. The sample taken for sequencing was memory CD4+ T cells from PBMCs. The receptor source for this set is a man younger than 35 in good health. Some clones in this sample may be carry-over from other donors' samples. Each CDR3 is given with its conserved first and last residue. D genes are given only for firm matches. Rows give clone size only sometimes, using once, few, many, or a class for an expanded clone.

D	size	V	length	J	DNA	CDR3
TRBD2	-	TRBV11-2	16	TRBJ2-5	TGTGCCAGCAGCTTCCGACTAGCGGGTCGCCAAGAGACCCAGTACTTC	CASSFRLAGRQETQYF
TRBD2	-	TRBV9	17	TRBJ2-7	TGTGCCAGCAGCCCCCGTCCGGGACTAGATCCTGGGGGCGAGCAGTACTTC	CASSPRPGLDPGGEQYF
-	-	TRBV28	16	TRBJ2-7	TGTGCCAGCAGTTTCCATCCCCAGGGTATCCCCCACGAGCAGTACTTC	CASSFHPQGIPHEQYF
-	-	TRBV27	15	TRBJ1-2	TGTGCCAGCAGTTCCCGGATCAATTATCCTTATGGCTACACCTTC	CASSSRINYPYGYTF
TRBD2	-	TRBV19	18	TRBJ2-2	TGTGCCAGTAGTCCGGGACTAGCGGGATCAAGAAGGACCGGGGAGCTGTTTTTT	CASSPGLAGSRRTGELFF
TRBD2	-	TRBV7-2	16	TRBJ2-3	TGTGCCAGCAGCCCCCCCGTAGGACTAGCGGGAGATACGCAGTATTTT	CASSPPVGLAGDTQYF
-	-	TRBV28	16	TRBJ2-5	TGTGCCAGCAGTTACCCCGCCAAGGAGGGGAGGGAGACCCAGTACTTC	CASSYPAKEGRETQYF
-	few	TRBV7-9	15	TRBJ2-4	TGTGCCAGCAGCATACAGGGACCGCGTTGGAACATTCAGTACTTC	CASSIQGPRWNIQYF
-	-	TRBV5-6	15	TRBJ2-7	TGTGCCAGCAGCCGTCGGGCGATAAGCTCCTACGAGCAGTACTTC	CASSRRAISSYEQYF
-	once	TRBV10-3	14	TRBJ2-5	TGTGCCATCAGTGTCCATGTTGGGAAAGAGACCCAGTACTTC	CAISVHVGKETQYF
TRBD2	-	TRBV11-2	19	TRBJ2-7	TGTGCCAGCAGCTTAAAAACCCAATCGGCTAGCGGGAGTATCTACGAGCAGTACTTC	CASSLKTQSASGSIYEQYF
TRBD1	few	TRBV6-5	15	TRBJ1-5	TGTGCCAGCAGTTACTCAGGGGGCGCGAACCAGCCCCAGCATTTT	CASSYSGGANQPQHF
-	-	TRBV6-7	15	TRBJ1-4	TGTGCCAGCAGTCAGGACTGCCGGGTTGTTGAAAAACTGTTTTTT	CASSQDCRVVEKLFF
-	few	TRBV4-1	15	TRBJ2-7	TGCGCCAGCAGCCAAAGGAACGGGATCGGCTACGAGCAGTACTTC	CASSQRNGIGYEQYF
-	-	TRBV6-1	17	TRBJ2-6	TGTGCCAGCAGTGCGACAGACTCCAGCTCTGGGGCCAACGTCCTGACTTTC	CASSATDSSSGANVLTF
-	few	TRBV5-4	14	TRBJ1-3	TGTGCCAGCAGCACGGTGGGGTCTGGAAACACCATATATTTT	CASSTVGSGNTIYF
-	-	TRBV5-1	15	TRBJ2-5	TGCGCCAGCAGCTTGACTGGCCGCGCCGAGGAGACCCAGTACTTC	CASSLTGRAEETQYF
-	-	TRBV5-1	13	TRBJ2-3	TGCGCCAGCAGCTTGGTCCCCTCAGATACGCAGTATTTT	CASSLVPSDTQYF
-	-	TRBV18	15	TRBJ1-5	TGTGCCAGCTCACCACAGGGGGTTGGGAATCAGCCCCAGCATTTT	CASSPQGVGNQPQHF
TRBD2	-	TRBV11-3	14	TRBJ2-7	TGTGCCAGCAGCCTCGCGGGGGTCTCCTACGAGCAGTACTTC	CASSLAGVSYEQYF
-	-	TRBV21-1	14	TRBJ1-2	TGTGCCAGCAGCAAAGAGGGGGTCAACTATGGCTACACCTTC	CASSKEGVNYGYTF
-	-	TRBV5-6	14	TRBJ2-1	TGTGCCAGCAGCCCTGTGGGCGTCTACAATGAGCAGTTCTTC	CASSPVGVYNEQFF
TRBD2	-	TRBV7-2	15	TRBJ2-7	TGTGCCAGCAGCTTAGAAGCGGGAGTCAACTACGAGCAGTACTTC	CASSLEAGVNYEQYF
-	few	TRBV19	14	TRBJ2-2	TGTGCCAGCAACAGGGTTCGGAACACCGGGGAGCTGTTTTTT	CASNRVRNTGELFF
-	-	TRBV19	15	TRBJ2-5	TGTGCCAGTATGGCCGTGGCGGGGGCTCCGGAGACCCAGTACTTC	CASMAVAGAPETQYF
-	-	TRBV7-2	15	TRBJ2-1	TGTGCCAGCAGCCCCCAACAGAGTTCCTACAATGAGCAGTTCTTC	CASSPQQSSYNEQFF
TRBD2	-	TRBV30	15	TRBJ2-7	TGTGCCTGGAGTGACGAGGGACTAGGCTCCTACGAGCAGTACTTC	CAWSDEGLGSYEQYF
-	few	TRBV19	13	TRBJ1-5	TGTGCTGCGAGCCGGGTACGCAATCAGCCCCAGCATTTT	CAASRVRNQPQHF
TRBD2	-	TRBV6-1	14	TRBJ2-3	TGTGCCAGTCGGACTAGCGGGACGACAGATACGCAGTATTTT	CASRTSGTTDTQYF